These 6 T cell receptor beta chains were sequenced from one sample in a study of cytomegalovirus exposure and HLA in healthy donors. Assay used: immunoSEQ multiplex PCR; TCRdb lists only in-frame clones, some missing. The sample holds 150,000 to 200,000 clones, around 81% seen once. The specimen was PBMCs. The origin of the receptors is a man aged 25-40 years in good health and CMV-seropositive.

The chain is built from TRBV7-8 and TRBJ1-3; D gene unclear. In germline, CDR1 is SGHVS, CDR2 FQNEAQ. The V end lost 5 bases, the J end lost 4 bases, and 12 bases lay between the germline ends. The CDR3 loop spans 14 amino acids. The CDR3 spells CASSLGSLGNTIYF. The CDR3 nucleotides are TGTGCCAGCAGCCTAGGGTCCCTAGGAAACACCATATATTTT.

In this sample, this clone turned up once. The chain carries TRBV25-1 and TRBJ2-5; 11 positions agree with TRBD1. Losses at the gene ends were 6 bases for V and 7 bases for J; bases not matched to a gene: 7. Germline V gene data show CDR1 as MGHDK and CDR2 as SYGVNS. The CDR3 totals 14 residues. The CDR3: CASSEAGTGGTQYF. Written as DNA, the CDR3 is TGTGCCAGCAGCGAGGCCGGGACAGGGGGGACCCAGTACTTC.

V gene TRBV7-9 combines with J gene TRBJ2-5; TRBD1 matches 7 bases. Germline V gives CDR1 SEHNR, CDR2 FQNEAQ (reference sequence). J lost 6 bases, V lost 3 bases, and 4 bases had no gene match. This CDR3 region has 13 residues. The CDR3 loop is CASSLNRGQTQYF. CDR3 in DNA: TGTGCCAGCAGCTTGAACAGGGGTCAGACCCAGTACTTC.

The chain recombines TRBV19 with TRBJ1-1; possibly TRBD1 for D (6 bases). Deletions cut 3 bases from V and 4 bases from J, with 9 bases between. Per the germline V gene, CDR1 is LNHDA and CDR2 is SQIVND (reference sequence). The CDR3 covers 13 residues. The CDR3 loop reads CASSMTDSTEAFF. The CDR3 DNA is TGTGCCAGTAGTATGACGGACAGCACTGAAGCTTTCTTT.

This sequence joins TRBV2 and TRBJ1-6; no reliable D call. This CDR3 has 16 amino acids. Trimming shortened V by 7 bases and J by 0 bases, and 13 bases separated the two germline ends. Per the germline V gene, CDR1 is SNHLY and CDR2 is FYNNEI. This CDR3 is CASIDFPSSYNSPLHF. The CDR3 nucleotides read TGTGCCAGCATCGACTTTCCCAGCTCCTATAATTCACCCCTCCACTTT.

This clone was seen a handful of times. This rearrangement joins TRBV12-5 to TRBJ2-7; 8 bases agree with TRBD1. CDR3 length: 17 residues. J gave up 2 bases and V 3 bases, and 12 bases lay outside the gene matches. The germline V gene encodes CDR1 LGHNT and CDR2 FRNRAP. CDR3: CASGFRPERDRTYEQYF. Written as DNA, the CDR3 is TGTGCTAGTGGTTTCCGCCCTGAAAGGGACAGGACCTACGAGCAGTACTTC. Filled out from reference TRBV12-5 and TRBJ2-7, the complete variable domain reads DARVTQTPRHKVTEMGQEVTMRCQPILGHNTVFWYRQTMMQGLELLAYFRNRAPLDDSGMPKDRFSAEMPDATLATLKIQPSEPRDSAVYFCASGFRPERDRTYEQYFGPGTRLTVT.